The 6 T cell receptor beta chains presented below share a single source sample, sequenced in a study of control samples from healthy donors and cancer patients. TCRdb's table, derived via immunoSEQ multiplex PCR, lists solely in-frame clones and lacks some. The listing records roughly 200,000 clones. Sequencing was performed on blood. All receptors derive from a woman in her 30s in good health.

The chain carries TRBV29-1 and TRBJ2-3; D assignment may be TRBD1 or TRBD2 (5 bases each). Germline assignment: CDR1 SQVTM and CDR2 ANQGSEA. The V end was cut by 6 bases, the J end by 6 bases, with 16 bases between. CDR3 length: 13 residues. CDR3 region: CSVGTPSSDTQYF. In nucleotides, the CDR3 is TGCAGCGTCGGGACCCCGTCTTCGGATACGCAGTATTTT.

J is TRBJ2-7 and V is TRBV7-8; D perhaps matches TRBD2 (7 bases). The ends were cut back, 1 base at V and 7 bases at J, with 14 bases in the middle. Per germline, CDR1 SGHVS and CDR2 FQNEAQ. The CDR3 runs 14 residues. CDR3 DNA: TGTGCCAGCAGCTTAGACAGGGAGGGGGGGGAGCAGTACTTC. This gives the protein CASSLDREGGEQYF. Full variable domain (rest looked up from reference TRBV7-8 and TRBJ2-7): GAGVSQSPRYKVAKRGQDVALRCDPISGHVSLFWYQQALGQGPEFLTYFQNEAQLDKSGLPSDRFFAERPEGSVSTLKIQRTQQEDSAVYLCASSLDREGGEQYFGPGTRLTVT.

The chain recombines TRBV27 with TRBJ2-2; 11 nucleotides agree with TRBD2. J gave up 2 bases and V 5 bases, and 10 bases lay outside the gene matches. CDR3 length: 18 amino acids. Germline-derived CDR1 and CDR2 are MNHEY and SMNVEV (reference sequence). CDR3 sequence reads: CASSPRTSGRYNTGELFF. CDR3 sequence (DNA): TGTGCCAGCAGTCCCCGGACTAGCGGGCGCTACAACACCGGGGAGCTGTTTTTT.

The CDR3 loop reads CASSLAKGRVTDTQYF. In nucleotides, the CDR3 is TGTGCCAGCAGCTTAGCGAAGGGCAGGGTTACAGATACGCAGTATTTT. The rearrangement uses TRBV7-2 and TRBJ2-3; weak D call: TRBD1 (5 bases). CDR1 is SGHTA and CDR2 is FQGNSA in the germline V gene. Between the trimmed V and J ends, which lost 0 bases and 3 bases, there was a span of 13 bases. The CDR3 is 16 residues long.

CDR3 bases: TGCGCCAGCAGCCAAGTTGGGGGGTGGACTGAAGCTTTCTTT. This translates into CASSQVGGWTEAFF. The genes are TRBV4-1 and TRBJ1-1, with D possibly matching TRBD1 (5 bases). With 1 base removed from V and 5 bases from J, the gap between germline ends came to 11 bases. The CDR3 has 14 amino acids. CDR1 is MGHRA, CDR2 YSYEKL, per germline.

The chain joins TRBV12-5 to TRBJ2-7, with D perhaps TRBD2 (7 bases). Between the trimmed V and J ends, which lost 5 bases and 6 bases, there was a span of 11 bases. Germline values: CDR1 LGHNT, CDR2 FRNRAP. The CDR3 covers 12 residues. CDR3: CASGMGGREQYF. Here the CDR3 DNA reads TGTGCTAGTGGTATGGGGGGGCGCGAGCAGTACTTC.